This TCR beta chain derives from a study of blood T cell repertoires in COVID-19 (TCRdb year 2020). General notes on the study: Samples from collaborators originated in the United States, Italy and Spain and spanned both the acute and convalescent phases of COVID-19. The material from the prospective study consisted of cDNA or gDNA derived from T cells, B-cell-depleted T cells, or PBMCs. The dataset comprised deeply sampled blood TCRbeta repertoires from subjects exposed to, actively infected with, or recovered from COVID-19. The repertoires were released in a freely available public database meant as a resource for research on the immune response to SARS-CoV-2. Samples came from the ongoing ImmuneRACE study (first 160 participants) plus 1,254 subjects from 6 global collaborators. A de-identified subject ID, COVID-19 status, age in years and sex were almost always included in the sample metadata. Where available, HLA class I and class II types were obtained from metadata supplied by the sample provider rather than from assay-based typing. Broad study findings and their caveats: The quantity of clinical and demographic metadata differed by source and by participant and was supplied without curation.

This clone has just a few counts. Its antigen is still unknown. No base qualities exist here, and no much larger clone lies one base off it. TCRbeta CDR3 regions were amplified from genomic DNA by means of the immunoSEQ Assay, a bias-controlled multiplex PCR. Per the authors' processing: The number of nucleated cells in each sample was estimated from the amplification of reference gene primers within the assay. Sequence reads were collapsed and filtered to measure the absolute abundance of every unique TCRbeta CDR3 rearrangement. For each sample, productive Simpson clonality was calculated as the square root of Simpson's diversity index over productive rearrangements. The clones in this table, taken by TCRdb from immuneACCESS, are in-frame only. Not every clone is retained; where verified, under half of the shortfall comes from an unresolved V gene, and the cause of the rest is unknown. That table gives V, J and clone size, and the DNA gave D and trimming. The sample includes tens of thousands of clones, with approximately 90% observed a single time. The ten largest clones represent roughly 14% of the sample.

Each collaborating institution followed its own protocols to collect whole blood in K2EDTA tubes. Collaborator samples were shipped for TCRbeta analysis as frozen whole blood, isolated PBMCs, or DNA extracted from either sample type. Between the V and J ends, shortened by 4 bases and 2 bases respectively, the junction contains 12 bases. From its cysteine to its phenylalanine, the CDR3 spans 13 amino acids. The kept DNA is CDR3 alone, 39 bases in frame from the first base. Via the germline V gene, CDR1 is SQVTM and CDR2 ANQGSEA. This chain is built from TRBV29-1 and TRBJ2-7; no D gene call is confident. This clonotype was sampled from a man between 65 and 85 years old with active or convalescent COVID-19. The source material was peripheral blood. The DNA sequence follows: TGCAGCGTTGGTGCTGCGGCCACCTACGAGCAGTACTTC. Translation gives CSVGAAATYEQYF.